The 22 T cell receptor beta chains presented below share a single source sample, sequenced in a study of blood T cell repertoires in COVID-19. The table came from immunoSEQ multiplex PCR; TCRdb's copy has only in-frame clones and leaves some out. The table shows roughly 81,000 clones, with around 85% occurring only once. Material for sequencing was peripheral blood. The receptor set was obtained from a man aged 25-45 years with acute or convalescent COVID-19.

The chain joins TRBV6-5 to TRBJ1-2; perhaps TRBD1 as D (5 bases). This CDR3 region has 13 residues. CDR1 and CDR2 from the germline V gene are MNHEY and SVGAGI. Trimming removed 7 bases from V and 8 bases from J, with 17 bases in between. In DNA form, the CDR3 reads TGTGCCAGCAACCGAGGGTCCGGGGGGGGCTACACCTTC. It specifies CASNRGSGGGYTF.

The chain carries TRBV6-5 and TRBJ2-1, with D maybe TRBD1 (5 bases). The germline CDR1 and CDR2 sequences are MNHEY and SVGAGI. V lost 6 bases and J 5 bases, leaving 11 bases between the germline ends. This CDR3 is built from 13 residues. CDR3 region: CASSLDRNNEQFF. CDR3 coding DNA: TGTGCCAGCAGCCTTGACAGAAACAATGAGCAGTTCTTC.

The CDR3 sequence: CASSLTSGTSYEQYF. In nucleotides, the CDR3 is TGTGCCAGCTCGCTTACTAGCGGGACTTCCTACGAGCAGTACTTC. V and J are TRBV18 and TRBJ2-7; 10 nucleotides agree with TRBD2. Unmatched junction bases numbered 6, after V lost 6 bases and J lost 1 base. This CDR3 has 15 residues. The germline gives CDR1 KGHSH, CDR2 LQKENI.

The rearrangement uses TRBV6-5 and TRBJ2-2; a possible D gene is TRBD2 (5 bases). Germline V CDR1 and CDR2: MNHEY, SVGAGI. Trimming pared 7 bases from V and 3 bases from J, leaving 12 bases between. This CDR3 has 14 residues. Here the CDR3 reads CASIRGADTGELFF. CDR3 nucleotides: TGTGCCAGCATCCGGGGAGCCGACACCGGGGAGCTGTTTTTT.

This chain joins TRBV11-2 and TRBJ1-2; D is possibly TRBD1 (5 bases). Deletions cut 5 bases from V and 2 bases from J, with 9 bases between. The CDR3 length is 13 residues. The V gene's germline CDR1 is SGHAT and CDR2 FQNNGV. The CDR3 region has the DNA TGTGCCAGCAGCCGTGACAGCAACTATGGCTACACCTTC. Encoded protein: CASSRDSNYGYTF.

The chain couples TRBV5-1 to TRBJ1-6; D is unresolved. Germline V gives CDR1 SGHRS, CDR2 YFSETQ. CDR3 length equals 15 residues. V was trimmed by 4 bases and J by 0 bases, leaving 8 bases between them. CDR3 sequence: CASSRESSYNSPLHF. In DNA, the CDR3 is TGCGCCAGCAGCAGGGAGAGCTCCTATAATTCACCCCTCCACTTT.

This chain uses TRBV6-5 with TRBJ1-5; perhaps TRBD1 as D (6 bases). The CDR3 has 14 amino acids. V was trimmed by 10 bases and J by 1 base, leaving 14 bases between them. Germline assignment: CDR1 MNHEY and CDR2 SVGAGI. CDR3 sequence: CATRGGGSNQPQHF. For the CDR3, the DNA is TGTGCCACCCGGGGAGGGGGAAGCAATCAGCCCCAGCATTTT.

The chain has TRBV9 and TRBJ1-6, with D possibly being TRBD1 (6 bases). The CDR3 spans 16 residues. V dropped 3 bases and J dropped 7 bases, with 17 bases sitting between them. Germline CDR1 reads SGDLS; CDR2 reads YYNGEE. CDR3 amino acids: CASSAQPGHPNSPLHF. CDR3 in DNA: TGTGCCAGCAGCGCGCAACCGGGACACCCGAATTCACCCCTCCACTTT.

The chain is built from TRBV29-1 and TRBJ1-2, with D hard to call. Trimming removed 3 bases at V and 2 bases at J, with 13 bases between. There are 14 residues in the CDR3. Germline V lookup: CDR1 SQVTM, CDR2 ANQGSEA. The CDR3 spells CSVEEERWNYGYTF. The CDR3 DNA is TGCAGCGTTGAGGAAGAGAGGTGGAACTATGGCTACACCTTC.

The J gene is TRBJ1-3, the V gene TRBV5-1; D is unresolved. The CDR3 length is 13 residues. Trimming left V 2 bases short and J 7 bases short, with 10 bases between. Germline V CDR1 and CDR2: SGHRS, YFSETQ. CDR3 in DNA: TGCGCCAGCAGCTTATCTCCCGGGAACACCATATATTTT. Protein: CASSLSPGNTIYF.

V gene TRBV19 combines with J gene TRBJ1-5, with a weak D call TRBD1 (6 bases). Trimming took 5 bases from V and 7 from J, leaving 15 bases between them. CDR1 is LNHDA, CDR2 SQIVND, per germline (reference sequence). This CDR3 has 14 residues. The chain's CDR3 is CASSLVGGGQPQHF. The CDR3 DNA follows: TGTGCCAGTAGTCTGGTTGGGGGCGGACAGCCCCAGCATTTT.

The chain uses TRBV9 and TRBJ2-1; 7 nucleotides align to TRBD2. Germline CDR1 and CDR2: SGDLS and YYNGEE. V was pared by 4 bases and J by 5 bases, with 9 bases of the junction left unmatched. This CDR3 is built from 15 residues. The CDR3 spells CASSPPGGTDNEQFF. In DNA, the CDR3 is TGTGCCAGCAGCCCCCCCGGGGGGACCGACAATGAGCAGTTCTTC.

The chain links TRBV13 to TRBJ2-1, with 8 bases identical to TRBD2. CDR1 PRHDT and CDR2 FYEKMQ come from the germline V gene (reference sequence). Trimming took 4 bases from V and 8 from J; bases not matched to a gene: 10. This CDR3 is built from 15 residues. CDR3 coding DNA: TGTGCCAGCAGCTGGTCCGGGACTAGGGGCCATGAGCAGTTCTTC. Protein: CASSWSGTRGHEQFF.

The chain is built from TRBV6-2 or TRBV6-3 and TRBJ1-4; weak D call: TRBD1 (5 bases). Trimming shortened V by 4 bases and J by 7 bases, and 16 bases separated the two germline ends. The CDR3 runs 15 residues. Germline CDR1 reads MNHEY; CDR2 reads SVGEGT. For the CDR3, the DNA is TGTGCCAGCAGTTCCCAAGGGGCCCTTGGTGAAAAACTGTTTTTT. This sequence encodes CASSSQGALGEKLFF.

This sequence joins TRBV4-3 and TRBJ2-2; 9 nucleotides align to TRBD2. The germline gives CDR1 LGHNA, CDR2 YSLEER. The V segment lost 2 bases and the J segment 4 bases; nucleotides outside the gene matches: 14. This CDR3 is 19 amino acids long. The CDR3 loop is CASSQTSVAGGPGTGELFF. DNA for the CDR3: TGCGCCAGCAGCCAAACATCCGTGGCGGGAGGGCCGGGCACCGGGGAGCTGTTTTTT.

The chain links TRBV29-1 to TRBJ1-2; 7 bases map to TRBD1. The CDR3 is 15 amino acids. The trim removed 6 bases at V and 4 bases at J, leaving 14 bases unmatched. Per the germline V gene, CDR1 is SQVTM and CDR2 is ANQGSEA. Here the CDR3 DNA reads TGCAGCGTCCTCGACAGGGTGTCAACCCTCTATGGCTACACCTTC. Translated, it gives CSVLDRVSTLYGYTF.

The chain combines TRBV6-5 with TRBJ1-2; 9 bases align to TRBD1. There are 16 residues in the CDR3. CDR1 and CDR2 from the germline V gene are MNHEY and SVGAGI. Trimming cost V 4 bases and J 4 bases; bases outside gene matches: 10. Written as DNA, the CDR3 is TGTGCCAGCAGTTGGGGGACAGGGCTATCTTCCTATGGCTACACCTTC. It is translated as CASSWGTGLSSYGYTF.

The V gene is TRBV28, the J gene TRBJ2-1; TRBD2 matches 9 bases. The CDR3 consists of 15 residues. CDR1 is MDHEN, CDR2 SYDVKM, per germline. V shed 10 bases, J shed 3 bases, and the junction held 10 bases outside the gene matches. The CDR3 protein is CAIRIAGEFYNEQFF. The CDR3, as DNA: TGTGCCATCCGTATAGCGGGAGAATTCTACAATGAGCAGTTCTTC.

This chain uses TRBV30 with TRBJ1-1; TRBD1 is a possible D gene (6 bases). The ends were cut back, 3 bases at V and 7 bases at J, with 15 bases in the middle. Germline CDR1 is GTSNPN and CDR2 is SVGIG (reference sequence). CDR3 length equals 13 residues. CDR3 nucleotide sequence: TGTGCCTGGAGGATAGGGGGTTACGTTGAAGCTTTCTTT. This encodes CAWRIGGYVEAFF.

This clone came up a few times. The V call is TRBV15, the J call TRBJ2-1; perhaps TRBD2 as D (5 bases). Germline CDR1 LNHNV, CDR2 YYDKDF (reference sequence). There are 14 residues in the CDR3. The V end lost 9 bases, the J end lost 2 bases, and 14 bases lay between the germline ends. The CDR3 loop reads CATGGAQAYNEQFF. CDR3 in DNA: TGTGCCACAGGAGGAGCCCAGGCCTACAATGAGCAGTTCTTC.

This chain joins TRBV4-2 and TRBJ2-5, with TRBD2 as a possible D gene (6 bases). Looked up from germline, CDR1 is LGHNA and CDR2 is YNFKEQ. This CDR3 region has 16 residues. V was pared by 1 base and J by 3 bases, with 15 bases between. The CDR3: CASSQGIRDSEETQYF. In nucleotides, the CDR3 is TGTGCCAGCAGCCAAGGGATCAGGGACTCTGAAGAGACCCAGTACTTC.

This chain connects TRBV24-1 to TRBJ2-7, with 10 bases identical to TRBD1. The V gene end was trimmed by 3 bases and the J gene end by 3 bases; junction bases not matched to a gene: 10. Germline V lookup: CDR1 KGHDR, CDR2 SFDVKD. This CDR3 has 17 amino acids. As DNA, the CDR3 is TGTGCCACCAGTGATATGAATCCTGGGACAGGGGTCTACGAGCAGTACTTC. Protein product: CATSDMNPGTGVYEQYF.